Shown below are 22 T cell receptor beta chains from a single sample sequenced in a study of cytomegalovirus exposure and HLA in healthy donors. Sequenced by immunoSEQ multiplex PCR; TCRdb stores in-frame clones only, minus some. The data show about 56,000 clones, around nine tenths seen once. Material: PBMCs. These receptors came from a young man in good health and CMV-seronegative.

This clone has just a few counts. This chain joins TRBV4-3 and TRBJ1-1; D gene uncertain. V lost 4 bases, J lost 4 bases, and 10 bases lay in between. The germline V gene has CDR1 LGHNA and CDR2 YSLEER. The CDR3 is 13 amino acids. CDR3: CASSRAYGTEAFF. CDR3 DNA sequence: TGCGCCAGCAGCCGGGCTTATGGCACTGAAGCTTTCTTT.

This clone has only a few counts. This rearrangement joins TRBV19 to TRBJ2-7; 7 positions match TRBD1. V lost 6 bases and J lost 2; bases outside the gene matches: 10. Germline CDR1 is LNHDA and CDR2 is SQIVND (reference sequence). This CDR3 is built from 15 residues. CDR3: CASSPGQLTPYEQYF. The CDR3 coding sequence is TGTGCCAGTAGCCCGGGACAGCTCACCCCCTACGAGCAGTACTTC.

This clone occurred once. This rearrangement joins TRBV14 to TRBJ2-1, with 8 nucleotides matching TRBD1. The CDR3 extends over 15 amino acids. Germline values: CDR1 SGHDN, CDR2 FVKESK. Trimming cost V 4 bases and J 2 bases; bases outside gene matches: 4. CDR3 sequence: CASSRTGSPYNEQFF. The CDR3 nucleotides are TGTGCCAGCAGCCGGACAGGGTCCCCCTACAATGAGCAGTTCTTC.

V is TRBV18 and J is TRBJ2-1; 13 nucleotides agree with TRBD2. Germline CDR1 and CDR2: KGHSH and LQKENI. There are 18 residues in the CDR3. J lost 6 bases, V lost 0 bases, and 8 bases had no gene match. The CDR3 region is CASSPPGLAGPNSNEQFF. For the CDR3, the DNA is TGTGCCAGCTCACCACCGGGACTAGCGGGACCTAATAGCAATGAGCAGTTCTTC.

This chain joins TRBV9 and TRBJ2-3; the D gene is possibly TRBD2 (6 bases). CDR3 length equals 16 residues. Looked up from germline, CDR1 is SGDLS and CDR2 is YYNGEE. V gave up 3 bases and J gave up 4 bases, with 18 bases separating them. CDR3 DNA: TGTGCCAGCAGCGCAGAGACTAGTTTGTCCCCAGATACGCAGTATTTT. It encodes CASSAETSLSPDTQYF.

The chain combines TRBV28 with TRBJ2-2; 7 bases map to TRBD2. The CDR3 runs to 16 residues. V lost 4 bases to trimming and J lost 0 bases; unmatched junction nucleotides: 5. Germline CDR1 MDHEN, CDR2 SYDVKM. The CDR3 reads CASSSQSGANTGELFF. In nucleotides, the CDR3 is TGTGCCAGCAGTTCCCAAAGCGGGGCGAACACCGGGGAGCTGTTTTTT. The variable domain in full, with the rest retrieved from reference TRBV28 and TRBJ2-2, is DVKVTQSSRYLVKRTGEKVFLECVQDMDHENMFWYRQDPGLGLRLIYFSYDVKMKEKGDIPEGYSVSREKKERFSLILESASTNQTSMYLCASSSQSGANTGELFFGEGSRLTVL.

The table lists this clone with a few counts. This sequence joins TRBV7-6 and TRBJ2-7, with 9 bases aligning to TRBD1. V shed 0 bases and J 3 bases; nucleotides not matched to a gene: 0. Germline lookup yields CDR1 SGHVS and CDR2 FNYEAQ. The CDR3 is 14 amino acids. The CDR3 loop is CASSLATGGYEQYF. The CDR3 DNA reads as TGTGCCAGCAGCTTAGCGACAGGGGGCTACGAGCAGTACTTC.

The chain carries TRBV10-3 and TRBJ2-1; 7 bases are a match to TRBD2. This CDR3 spans 13 amino acids. Germline values: CDR1 ENHRY, CDR2 SYGVKD. J was trimmed by 7 bases and V by 8 bases; bases with no gene match: 8. The CDR3 coding sequence is TGTGCCATCGGGGAGGGACCAAGGAATGAGCAGTTCTTC. Its protein product is CAIGEGPRNEQFF.

J is TRBJ1-2 and V is TRBV5-4, with D possibly matching TRBD1 (6 bases). The CDR3 is made up of 16 amino acids. CDR1 and CDR2 (germline): SGHNT, YYREEE (reference sequence). Trimming pared 0 bases from V and 5 bases from J, leaving 17 bases between. In DNA form, the CDR3 reads TGTGCCAGCAGCTTGGGTCAGGGGCGAGCTTGGTATGGCTACACCTTC. Translating gives CASSLGQGRAWYGYTF.

The chain combines TRBV19 with TRBJ2-1; TRBD2 matches at 7 bases. V was pared by 4 bases and J by 1 base, with 4 bases of the junction left unmatched. The germline V gene encodes CDR1 LNHDA and CDR2 SQIVND (reference sequence). CDR3 size: 15 residues. CDR3 sequence: CASSRASGSYNEQFF. The CDR3 DNA follows: TGTGCCAGTAGTAGGGCTAGCGGTTCCTACAATGAGCAGTTCTTC.

V gene TRBV28 combines with J gene TRBJ1-2, with TRBD1 identical over 8 bases. The CDR3 is 12 amino acids. The trim removed 10 bases at V and 3 bases at J, leaving 4 bases unmatched. Germline values: CDR1 MDHEN, CDR2 SYDVKM. CDR3 region: CATSDRDYGYTF. DNA for the CDR3: TGTGCCACCTCGGACAGGGACTATGGCTACACCTTC.

The chain employs TRBV19 and TRBJ1-1; D possibly corresponds to TRBD1 (6 bases). Germline CDR1 and CDR2: LNHDA and SQIVND (reference sequence). The CDR3 has 16 amino acids. The V end lost 4 bases, the J end lost 5 bases, and 20 bases lay between the germline ends. CDR3 in amino acids: CASSKGGLKGWTEAFF. For the CDR3, the DNA is TGTGCCAGTAGTAAAGGGGGACTAAAAGGATGGACTGAAGCTTTCTTT.

This clone appeared a single time. The genes are TRBV7-2 and TRBJ2-7; 8 bases are a match to TRBD1. V lost 4 bases to trimming and J lost 5 bases; unmatched junction nucleotides: 7. CDR3 length: 14 amino acids. Germline assignment: CDR1 SGHTA and CDR2 FQGNSA. The CDR3 spells CASSSKGQGHEQYF. The DNA for the CDR3 is TGTGCCAGCAGCTCCAAAGGACAGGGCCACGAGCAGTACTTC.

This chain uses TRBV6-5 with TRBJ2-5, with TRBD2 identical over 11 bases. CDR3 length: 13 residues. Germline CDR1 is MNHEY and CDR2 is SVGAGI. With 6 bases clipped from V and 4 bases from J, the junction kept 1 base outside the gene matches. The CDR3 spells CASSTSGRETQYF. CDR3 nucleotide sequence: TGTGCCAGCAGCACTAGCGGGAGAGAGACCCAGTACTTC.

In this sample, this clone turned up once. V is TRBV7-2 and J is TRBJ2-7, with 10 bases identical to TRBD1. The CDR3 is 16 amino acids. Trimming took 2 bases from V and 2 from J; bases not matched to a gene: 6. Germline V gene data show CDR1 as SGHTA and CDR2 as FQGNSA. In DNA form, the CDR3 reads TGTGCCAGCAGCTTAAGCATAGGGACAGGGGCCTACGAGCAGTACTTC. Amino acid sequence: CASSLSIGTGAYEQYF.

The rearrangement joins TRBV27 to TRBJ2-7; no firm D call. The germline CDR1 and CDR2 sequences are MNHEY and SMNVEV (reference sequence). Trimming took 5 bases from V and 2 from J, leaving 22 bases between them. The CDR3 extends over 17 amino acids. The CDR3 bases are TGTGCCAGCAGTCCTTACTCCGGGTCCCAGAACCCCTACGAGCAGTACTTC. It codes for CASSPYSGSQNPYEQYF.

This clone appeared once. V is TRBV7-8 and J is TRBJ2-1, with 7 bases that match TRBD2. Per germline, CDR1 SGHVS and CDR2 FQNEAQ. The trim removed 5 bases at V and 7 bases at J, leaving 8 bases unmatched. This CDR3 region has 14 residues. The CDR3 loop reads CASSAPSGRNEQFF. The DNA of the CDR3 is TGTGCCAGCAGCGCTCCTAGCGGAAGGAATGAGCAGTTCTTC.

This clone was counted between two and nine times. The chain links TRBV28 to TRBJ2-7; the D is unclear. The germline gives CDR1 MDHEN, CDR2 SYDVKM. There are 13 residues in the CDR3. Trimming pared 2 bases from V and 3 bases from J, leaving 8 bases between. The CDR3 nucleotides read TGTGCCAGCAGTTTAACAGCACGCTACGAGCAGTACTTC. It encodes CASSLTARYEQYF.

This chain connects TRBV27 to TRBJ2-1; 7 bases line up with TRBD1. Germline V gene data show CDR1 as MNHEY and CDR2 as SMNVEV (reference sequence). CDR3 length: 14 residues. J was trimmed by 5 bases and V by 6 bases; bases with no gene match: 7. The CDR3 region is CASRFLGTDNEQFF. CDR3 DNA: TGTGCCAGCAGATTCCTCGGGACAGACAATGAGCAGTTCTTC.

The chain is built from TRBV28 and TRBJ2-7, with TRBD1 matching 7 bases. There are 18 residues in the CDR3. The V segment lost 5 bases and the J segment 4 bases; nucleotides outside the gene matches: 20. Germline V gene data show CDR1 as MDHEN and CDR2 as SYDVKM. The CDR3 nucleotides are TGTGCCAGCAGTGCTACAGGGGATCACCCCCTTAGCGCGTACGAGCAGTACTTC. Translation: CASSATGDHPLSAYEQYF.

The V call is TRBV9, the J call TRBJ2-5; no definite D call. The V end was cut by 3 bases, the J end by 7 bases, with 16 bases between. Germline loops: CDR1 SGDLS, CDR2 YYNGEE. The CDR3 extends over 14 amino acids. The CDR3 nucleotides read TGTGCCAGCAGCGCCGACCCCGGAGCCTCGACCCAGTACTTC. Translated, it gives CASSADPGASTQYF.

This chain joins TRBV5-8 and TRBJ1-5; TRBD1 aligns across 8 bases. CDR3 length: 15 residues. The germline V gene encodes CDR1 SGHTS and CDR2 YDEGEE. V gave up 4 bases and J gave up 5 bases; unmatched junction bases: 8. The CDR3, as DNA: TGTGCCAGCAGCCCTGGGACAGGCGCCTATCAGCCCCAGCATTTT. It yields the protein CASSPGTGAYQPQHF.